Listed here is a single T cell receptor (beta chain). This record comes from a study of control samples from healthy donors and cancer patients. The repertoire was sequenced with immunoSEQ multiplex PCR; TCRdb's copy has only in-frame clones and lacks some. This table has about 150,000 clones, 80% to 95% appearing once. V lost 4 bases, J lost 3 bases, and 5 bases stayed unmatched. Germline values: CDR1 SGHRS, CDR2 YFSETQ. The CDR3 loop spans 14 amino acids. Sequencing used blood. The TCR was taken from a woman between 40 and 50 years old in good health. The genes are TRBV5-1 and TRBJ2-7; 9 bases align to TRBD1. The CDR3 spells CASSVGTGYYEQYF. CDR3 DNA: TGCGCCAGCAGCGTGGGGACAGGGTACTACGAGCAGTACTTC.